This entry is about one TCR beta chain. What it binds is unknown. The data originate from a study of cytomegalovirus exposure and HLA in healthy donors. Overall study results and limits: Only CMV serostatus was available as immune exposure information.

The CMV serostatus of this donor went unrecorded. PCR involved 60 Vbeta and 13 Jbeta primers. This table comes from immunoSEQ multiplex PCR, and its TCRdb copy is limited to in-frame clones, with some not included. Of about 82,000 clones in the sample, roughly four fifths were seen once. The sequence was collected from a human donor in good health. Sequences were obtained from PBMCs.

The CDR3 region has the DNA TGTGCCACCAGCAGACCTACAGAAAACACCGGGGAGCTGTTTTTT. As protein: CATSRPTENTGELFF. J is TRBJ2-2 and V is TRBV15; D gene unclear. The CDR3 has 15 residues. Germline values: CDR1 LNHNV, CDR2 YYDKDF (reference sequence). Trimming removed 2 bases from V and 2 bases from J, with 9 bases in between.